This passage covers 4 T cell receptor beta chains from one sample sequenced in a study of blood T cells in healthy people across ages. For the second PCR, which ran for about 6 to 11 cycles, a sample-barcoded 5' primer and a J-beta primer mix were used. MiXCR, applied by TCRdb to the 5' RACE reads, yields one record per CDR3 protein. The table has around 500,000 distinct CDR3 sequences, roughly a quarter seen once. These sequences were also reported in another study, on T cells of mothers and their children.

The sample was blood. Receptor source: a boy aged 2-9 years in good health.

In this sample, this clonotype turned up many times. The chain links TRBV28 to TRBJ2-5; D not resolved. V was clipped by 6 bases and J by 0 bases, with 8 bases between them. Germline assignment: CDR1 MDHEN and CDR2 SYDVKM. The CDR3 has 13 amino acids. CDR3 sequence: CASRTSYQETQYF. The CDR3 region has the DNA TGTGCCAGCAGGACCTCGTACCAAGAGACCCAGTACTTC.

The CDR3 nucleotides read TGCGCCAGCAGCCAAATGGAGTTAGCGGAGGCCGGGGAGCTGTTTTTT. As protein: CASSQMELAEAGELFF. The rearrangement uses TRBV4-3 and TRBJ2-2, with D tentatively TRBD2 (6 bases). The germline V gene encodes CDR1 LGHNA and CDR2 YSLEER. The CDR3 contains 16 residues. Trimming shortened V by 2 bases and J by 6 bases, and 16 bases separated the two germline ends.

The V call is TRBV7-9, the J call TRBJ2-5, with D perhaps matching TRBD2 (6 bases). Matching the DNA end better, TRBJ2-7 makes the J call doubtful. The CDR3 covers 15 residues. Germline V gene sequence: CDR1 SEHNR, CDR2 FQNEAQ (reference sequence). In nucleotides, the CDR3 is TGTGCCAGCAGCCCGCGGGGCGTAGCAGTTGGCGAGCAGTACTTC. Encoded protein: CASSPRGVAVGEQYF.

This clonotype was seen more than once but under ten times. The CDR3 here is CASSEGRTGSGQETQYF. The CDR3, as DNA: TGTGCCAGCAGTGAAGGTCGAACAGGGTCGGGGCAAGAGACCCAGTACTTC. The J gene is TRBJ2-5, the V gene TRBV2; maybe TRBD1 (6 bases). This CDR3 contains 17 residues. Trimming shortened V by 1 base and J by 2 bases, and 17 bases separated the two germline ends. From germline, CDR1 is SNHLY and CDR2 FYNNEI.